This TCR beta chain is drawn from a study of T cell responses to AZD1222 COVID-19 vaccine. Profiled with immunoSEQ multiplex PCR; TCRdb holds only in-frame clones, not every one. The data hold over 150,000 clones, with 90% to 95% observed a single time. Study conclusions and caveats: Spike-wide coverage was observed for vaccine-associated CD4 TCRs, with dominant responses at 160-218 and 743-854. It should be noted that donors were predominantly white British and more often female, and clonal diversity was possibly underestimated. The study found Spike-specific TCR breadth and depth rose after two AZD1222 doses. Repertoires were collected only later (after the peak T cell response had occurred).

This clone was detected only once. The antigen is not known. CDR3 length equals 14 residues. Germline CDR1 and CDR2: SGHKS and YYEKEE (reference sequence). Trimming left V 5 bases short and J 0 bases short, with 8 bases between. J is TRBJ2-2 and V is TRBV5-5, with a weak D call TRBD1 (5 bases). The clonotype originates from an adult who received the MenACWY meningococcal vaccine as a control. The specimen was peripheral blood, collected 28 days after the second dose of the MenACWY control vaccine. CDR3 nucleotide sequence: TGTGCCAGCAGAAGGGGATCGAACACCGGGGAGCTGTTTTTT. As protein: CASRRGSNTGELFF.